Presented here are 21 T cell receptor beta chains from one specimen sequenced in a study of T cell responses to AZD1222 COVID-19 vaccine. This table comes from immunoSEQ multiplex PCR, and its TCRdb copy is limited to in-frame clones, with some not included. The sample records roughly 200,000 clones, roughly 91% being singletons. The sequences come from peripheral blood, collected on day 0 of MenACWY control vaccination. The origin of the receptors is an adult in good health.

The chain carries TRBV3-1 (or the pseudogene TRBV3-2) and TRBJ2-5, with 12 bases fitting TRBD2. The CDR3 covers 16 residues. Unmatched junction bases numbered 6, after V lost 1 base and J lost 6 bases. Per germline, CDR1 LGHDT and CDR2 YNNKEL (reference sequence). In DNA form, the CDR3 reads TGTGCCAGCAGCCAAGTGGCGACTAGCGGGGGAAAGACCCAGTACTTC. Amino acids: CASSQVATSGGKTQYF.

The chain combines TRBV7-6 with TRBJ1-5, with 7 bases fitting TRBD1. The CDR3 loop spans 16 amino acids. V was clipped by 5 bases and J by 0 bases; unmatched bases: 7. In germline, CDR1 is SGHVS, CDR2 FNYEAQ. The CDR3 nucleotides read TGTGCCAGCAGCAAAGGGACAGATTATAGCAATCAGCCCCAGCATTTT. It translates to CASSKGTDYSNQPQHF.

The chain has TRBV7-2 and TRBJ1-1; D uncertain. This CDR3 has 11 residues. The germline V and J ends were trimmed by 3 bases and 8 bases, with 7 bases remaining between them. Germline V gives CDR1 SGHTA, CDR2 FQGNSA. CDR3 protein: CASSFSTEAFF. The CDR3 nucleotides read TGTGCCAGCAGCTTCTCAACCGAAGCTTTCTTT.

The V call is TRBV18, the J call TRBJ1-2, with D tentatively TRBD1 (5 bases). V lost 6 bases, J lost 0 bases, and 11 bases lay in between. The germline V gene encodes CDR1 KGHSH and CDR2 LQKENI. This CDR3 region has 14 residues. CDR3 nucleotides: TGTGCCAGCTCTCGCGACAGTTCTAACTATGGCTACACCTTC. Protein sequence: CASSRDSSNYGYTF.

This clone was picked up one time. J is TRBJ2-1 and V is TRBV19; D gene ambiguous. CDR1 LNHDA and CDR2 SQIVND come from the germline V gene (reference sequence). V shed 6 bases and J shed 3 bases, with 15 bases lying between them. This CDR3 has 15 amino acids. The CDR3 is CASSIQVDGYNEQFF. The DNA of the CDR3 is TGTGCCAGTAGCATTCAGGTGGACGGCTACAATGAGCAGTTCTTC.

V gene TRBV3-1 (or the pseudogene TRBV3-2) combines with J gene TRBJ1-1, with D possibly being TRBD1 (6 bases). V was shortened by 0 bases and J by 9 bases, with 11 bases between the two germline ends. The CDR3 is made up of 13 amino acids. In germline, CDR1 is LGHDT, CDR2 YNNKEL (reference sequence). Here the CDR3 DNA reads TGTGCCAGCAGCCAAGATACGGGGGCGAAAGCTTTCTTT. It is translated as CASSQDTGAKAFF.

A few counts support this clone. The chain combines TRBV27 with TRBJ1-3, with a weak D call TRBD1 (6 bases). The CDR3 is 15 residues long. Trimming left V 6 bases short and J 4 bases short, with 16 bases between. The V gene's germline CDR1 is MNHEY and CDR2 SMNVEV (reference sequence). CDR3 amino acids: CASSLQGMRGNTIYF. CDR3 DNA: TGTGCCAGCAGCCTACAGGGCATGAGAGGAAACACCATATATTTT.

This clone was recorded once. The V gene is TRBV12-3 or TRBV12-4, the J gene TRBJ2-1, with 9 bases lining up with TRBD2. After removal of 10 bases from V and 8 bases from J, the junction contained 6 bases not matched to a gene. This CDR3 is 12 amino acids long. The CDR3 protein is CAIAGGGDEQFF. The CDR3 coding sequence is TGTGCCATTGCGGGGGGGGGCGATGAGCAGTTCTTC.

This sequence joins TRBV19 and TRBJ2-2; TRBD1 aligns across 9 bases. V gave up 10 bases and J gave up 2 bases; unmatched junction bases: 5. The CDR3 has 14 residues. From germline, CDR1 is LNHDA and CDR2 SQIVND (reference sequence). The DNA for the CDR3 is TGTGCCACCTCGGACAGGGGAAACACCGGGGAGCTGTTTTTT. Residues: CATSDRGNTGELFF.

V gene TRBV9 combines with J gene TRBJ2-4; TRBD1 aligns across 8 bases. V was clipped by 3 bases and J by 1 base; unmatched bases: 0. CDR3 size: 14 residues. Germline V gene lookup returns CDR1 SGDLS and CDR2 YYNGEE. The CDR3 region has the DNA TGTGCCAGCAGCGGACAGGGGGCCAAAAACATTCAGTACTTC. It is translated as CASSGQGAKNIQYF.

The V and J genes are TRBV18 and TRBJ2-5, with D unclear. The ends were cut back, 5 bases at V and 1 base at J, with 2 bases in the middle. In germline, CDR1 is KGHSH, CDR2 LQKENI. There are 11 residues in the CDR3. The CDR3 sequence is CASSSQETQYF. CDR3 nucleotide sequence: TGTGCCAGCTCATCCCAAGAGACCCAGTACTTC.

Only a few counts were recorded for this clone. This rearrangement joins TRBV2 to TRBJ1-1; 9 bases agree with TRBD1. Germline V gene lookup returns CDR1 SNHLY and CDR2 FYNNEI. V was pared by 5 bases and J by 10 bases, with 5 bases of the junction left unmatched. The CDR3 loop spans 12 amino acids. CDR3 protein: CASSLPGQGAFF. As DNA, the CDR3 is TGTGCCAGCAGTCTGCCGGGACAGGGAGCTTTCTTT.

The chain carries TRBV30 and TRBJ1-5; TRBD1 might be the D (6 bases). Germline V gene sequence: CDR1 GTSNPN, CDR2 SVGIG (reference sequence). V shed 4 bases and J shed 6 bases, with 10 bases lying between them. The CDR3 length is 12 residues. The CDR3 here is CAWNRDIQPQHF. The CDR3 region has the DNA TGTGCCTGGAACCGGGACATTCAGCCCCAGCATTTT.

The sample holds one count of this clone. The V and J genes are TRBV6-5 and TRBJ1-5; D gene ambiguous. In germline, CDR1 is MNHEY, CDR2 SVGAGI. The CDR3 covers 14 residues. V was cut by 7 bases and J by 2 bases, with 12 bases left in between. CDR3 sequence reads: CASKQGPGNQPQHF. DNA of the CDR3: TGTGCCAGCAAGCAAGGACCGGGCAATCAGCCCCAGCATTTT.

This clone was seen a single time. The V call is TRBV27, the J call TRBJ2-2; D is uncertain. The V end was cut by 4 bases, the J end by 4 bases, with 7 bases between. The CDR3 has 13 amino acids. Looked up from germline, CDR1 is MNHEY and CDR2 is SMNVEV (reference sequence). DNA for the CDR3: TGTGCCAGCAGTTACTGGGGCACCGGGGAGCTGTTTTTT. Its protein product is CASSYWGTGELFF.

The J gene is TRBJ1-5, the V gene TRBV4-3, with D unclear. Looked up from germline, CDR1 is LGHNA and CDR2 is YSLEER. Trimming took off 3 bases at V and 0 bases at J, with 6 bases between the two ends. The CDR3 has 14 amino acids. DNA of the CDR3: TGCGCCAGCAGCCACGAGGCTAGCAATCAGCCCCAGCATTTT. Its protein is CASSHEASNQPQHF.

This chain links TRBV5-6 with TRBJ1-1, with 12 bases matching TRBD1. The V segment lost 9 bases and the J segment 0 bases; nucleotides outside the gene matches: 9. The germline gives CDR1 SGHDT, CDR2 YYEEEE. The CDR3 length is 16 residues. CDR3 nucleotides: TGTGCCACCGAGGATGGGGACAGGGGGCTGAACACTGAAGCTTTCTTT. Residues: CATEDGDRGLNTEAFF. The whole variable domain, filled in from reference TRBV5-6 and TRBJ1-1, reads DAGVTQSPTHLIKTRGQQVTLRCSPKSGHDTVSWYQQALGQGPQFIFQYYEEEERQRGNFPDRFSGHQFPNYSSELNVNALLLGDSALYLCATEDGDRGLNTEAFFGQGTRLTVV.

The genes are TRBV10-1 and TRBJ2-3, with TRBD2 matching over 10 bases. CDR1 WNHNN and CDR2 SYGVQD come from the germline V gene (reference sequence). This CDR3 is built from 16 residues. V gave up 3 bases and J gave up 5 bases; unmatched junction bases: 8. Here the CDR3 DNA reads TGCGCCAGCAGTGATCAGCGGGGGGGCATTGGAGATACGCAGTATTTT. Translating gives CASSDQRGGIGDTQYF.

In this sample, this clone turned up once. This chain joins TRBV19 and TRBJ1-4; D is uncertain. Trimming left V 1 base short and J 4 bases short, with 10 bases between. This CDR3 comprises 15 residues. CDR1 is LNHDA, CDR2 SQIVND, per germline (reference sequence). The CDR3 protein is CASSIGRSYNEKLFF. The DNA of the CDR3 is TGTGCCAGTAGTATAGGCCGGTCCTATAATGAAAAACTGTTTTTT.

The chain uses TRBV24-1 and TRBJ2-5; no clear D. Deletions cut 10 bases from V and 2 bases from J, with 13 bases between. Germline V gene sequence: CDR1 KGHDR, CDR2 SFDVKD. CDR3 length: 13 residues. CDR3 sequence (DNA): TGTGCCACACGCAAAGGGTTACAAGAGACCCAGTACTTC. This sequence encodes CATRKGLQETQYF.

This clone came up once. The chain is built from TRBV4-2 and TRBJ1-5; D is unresolved. The CDR3 totals 13 residues. Germline assignment: CDR1 LGHNA and CDR2 YNFKEQ. V lost 4 bases and J 3 bases, leaving 7 bases between the germline ends. In DNA form, the CDR3 reads TGTGCCAGCAGCCCCCGGGACAATCAGCCCCAGCATTTT. Amino acid sequence: CASSPRDNQPQHF.